One and the same sample provided the 12 T cell receptor beta chains below, sequenced in a study of blood T cell repertoires in COVID-19. Some clones are missing from TCRdb's copy, which holds only in-frame ones; the method was immunoSEQ multiplex PCR. This table holds around 20,000 clones, roughly 91% found once. Sequencing was done on a sample of peripheral blood. The receptors originated from a woman in her sixties or seventies with active COVID-19.

The chain employs TRBV19 and TRBJ2-5, with 11 nucleotides matching TRBD2. V lost 5 bases to trimming and J lost 6 bases; unmatched junction nucleotides: 11. From germline, CDR1 is LNHDA and CDR2 SQIVND (reference sequence). There are 16 residues in the CDR3. This chain's CDR3 is CASSPGGSGGAKTQYF. In DNA form, the CDR3 reads TGTGCCAGTAGTCCCGGGGGTAGCGGGGGGGCGAAGACCCAGTACTTC.

The chain carries TRBV6-5 and TRBJ2-3, with 10 bases lining up with TRBD2. The V gene end was trimmed by 7 bases and the J gene end by 6 bases; junction bases not matched to a gene: 10. CDR1 and CDR2 from the germline V gene are MNHEY and SVGAGI. This CDR3 is 15 amino acids long. Here the CDR3 reads CASTGVAGGVDTQYF. CDR3 DNA: TGTGCCAGCACTGGCGTAGCGGGGGGTGTGGATACGCAGTATTTT.

This clone turned up a few times. The rearrangement links TRBV7-9 to TRBJ2-1, with D possibly being TRBD2 (7 bases). V was cut by 7 bases and J by 4 bases, with 20 bases left in between. The germline CDR1 and CDR2 sequences are SEHNR and FQNEAQ (reference sequence). The CDR3 is 16 amino acids. CDR3 nucleotides: TGTGCCAGCACTGGAGGGGGGGGACGCCAATACAATGAGCAGTTCTTC. It is translated as CASTGGGGRQYNEQFF.

The chain recombines TRBV20-1 with TRBJ1-1, with a weak D call TRBD1 (5 bases). Looked up from germline, CDR1 is DFQATT and CDR2 is SNEGSKA (reference sequence). CDR3 length equals 11 residues. The V gene lost 4 bases and the J gene lost 8 bases, with 11 bases spanning the gap. The CDR3 DNA reads TGCAGTGCTAAAAGGGGCAACGAAGCTTTCTTT. This sequence encodes CSAKRGNEAFF.

J is TRBJ1-1 and V is TRBV2; D call uncertain. Trimming removed 3 bases at V and 6 bases at J, with 17 bases between. The CDR3 has 15 residues. Germline V lookup: CDR1 SNHLY, CDR2 FYNNEI. CDR3 sequence (DNA): TGTGCCAGCAGTGACGGTCGTCAAGAGGGCGCTGAAGCTTTCTTT. This translates into CASSDGRQEGAEAFF.

The chain employs TRBV10-3 and TRBJ1-1, with 7 bases fitting TRBD1. This CDR3 is built from 15 residues. The germline V gene has CDR1 ENHRY and CDR2 SYGVKD. Germline trimming cut 0 bases from V and 1 base from J; bases unmatched to any gene: 2. The CDR3 loop reads CAISESTGRNTEAFF. CDR3 DNA sequence: TGTGCCATCAGTGAGTCGACAGGGCGGAACACTGAAGCTTTCTTT.

This chain joins TRBV6-6 and TRBJ2-7; 7 nucleotides agree with TRBD1. This CDR3 has 14 amino acids. The J segment lost 5 bases and the V segment lost 0 bases, leaving 4 bases of the junction unmatched. The germline gives CDR1 MNHNY, CDR2 SVGAGI (reference sequence). Written as DNA, the CDR3 is TGTGCCAGCAGTTACTCGGGCAGGGGGAACGAGCAGTACTTC. It specifies CASSYSGRGNEQYF.

There are a few counts of this clone. J is TRBJ2-1 and V is TRBV11-3; TRBD2 matches 13 bases. Per germline, CDR1 SGHNT and CDR2 YENEEA. V lost 5 bases and J lost 7; bases outside the gene matches: 8. The CDR3 runs 16 residues. The CDR3 protein is CASSIAGTSGENEQFF. Written as DNA, the CDR3 is TGTGCCAGCAGCATCGCAGGGACTAGCGGGGAAAATGAGCAGTTCTTC.

This chain connects TRBV6-4 to TRBJ2-3; D uncertain. Germline CDR1 is MRHNA and CDR2 is SNTAGT. V lost 0 bases and J lost 6, with 16 bases in between. The CDR3 is made up of 16 amino acids. CDR3 nucleotide sequence: TGTGCCAGCAGTGACTCGAGTTATACGAATCGGGATACGCAGTATTTT. This gives the protein CASSDSSYTNRDTQYF.

The V and J genes are TRBV7-8 and TRBJ1-3, with 7 bases lining up with TRBD1. Trimming at V came to 6 bases and at J to 0 bases, leaving 8 bases not matched to a gene. The CDR3 contains 16 residues. Germline CDR1 is SGHVS and CDR2 is FQNEAQ. In DNA form, the CDR3 reads TGTGCCAGCAGAGATAGGACAGGAGCCTCTGGAAACACCATATATTTT. As protein: CASRDRTGASGNTIYF. The whole variable domain, remainder taken from reference TRBV7-8 and TRBJ1-3, is GAGVSQSPRYKVAKRGQDVALRCDPISGHVSLFWYQQALGQGPEFLTYFQNEAQLDKSGLPSDRFFAERPEGSVSTLKIQRTQQEDSAVYLCASRDRTGASGNTIYFGEGSWLTVV.

This chain links TRBV14 with TRBJ2-7; tentatively, D is TRBD1 (6 bases). The CDR3 runs to 14 residues. Per germline, CDR1 SGHDN and CDR2 FVKESK. Trimming stripped 4 bases from V and 7 bases from J, with 17 bases between. CDR3 nucleotide sequence: TGTGCCAGCAGCCGTGAGCTGACAGGAGTGGAGCAGTACTTC. Translated: CASSRELTGVEQYF.

V and J are TRBV5-1 and TRBJ2-3; TRBD1 agrees at 9 bases. With 4 bases clipped from V and 1 base from J, the junction kept 4 bases outside the gene matches. This CDR3 comprises 15 residues. Germline CDR1 SGHRS, CDR2 YFSETQ. The CDR3 region is CASSRWTGGTDTQYF. The CDR3 DNA reads as TGCGCCAGCAGCCGGTGGACAGGGGGCACAGATACGCAGTATTTT.